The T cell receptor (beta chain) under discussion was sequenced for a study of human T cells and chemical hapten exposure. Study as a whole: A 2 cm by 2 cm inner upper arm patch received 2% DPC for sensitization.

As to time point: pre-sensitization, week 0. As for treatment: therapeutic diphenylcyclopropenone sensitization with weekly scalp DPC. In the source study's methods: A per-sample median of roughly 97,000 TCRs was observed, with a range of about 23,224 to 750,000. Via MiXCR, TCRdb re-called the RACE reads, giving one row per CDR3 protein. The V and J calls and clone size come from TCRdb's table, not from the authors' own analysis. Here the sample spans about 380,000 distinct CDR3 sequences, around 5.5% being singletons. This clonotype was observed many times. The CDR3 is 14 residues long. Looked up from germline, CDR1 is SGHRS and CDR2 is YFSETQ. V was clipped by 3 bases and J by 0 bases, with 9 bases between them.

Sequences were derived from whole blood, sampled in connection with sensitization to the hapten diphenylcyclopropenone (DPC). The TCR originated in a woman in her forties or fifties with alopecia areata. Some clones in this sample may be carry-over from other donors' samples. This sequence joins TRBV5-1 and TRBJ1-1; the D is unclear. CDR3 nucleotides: TGCGCCAGCAGCTCTAAGGGCGTGAACACTGAAGCTTTCTTT. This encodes CASSSKGVNTEAFF.